This T cell receptor beta chain comes out of a study of cytomegalovirus exposure and HLA in healthy donors. On the study more broadly: Among the 300 to 450 genotyped donors, 70% to 90% were placed in the Caucasian-associated ancestry cluster.

General observations from the study: Donors belonging to an Asian-associated ancestry cluster reportedly showed fewer N-insertions in productive TCRs than the 666-donor mean, according to what a later analysis found. Several of the most significant clusters appeared, in a later analysis, to be linked to common viral pathogens.

Remarks on this clone: Antigen unknown.

The CDR3 extends over 17 amino acids. The germline V gene encodes CDR1 SGDLS and CDR2 YYNGEE. V lost 1 base to trimming and J lost 1 base, with 16 bases between them. PCR amplification relied on 60 Vbeta primers (plus 13 Jbeta primers). Original analysis: Among the unique TCR beta chains that a later analysis counted, 70 million to 85 million in all, roughly 10 million were shared. Repertoires were generated with immunoSEQ multiplex PCR, while TCRdb's copy carries only in-frame clones and drops some. V and J calls plus clone size are reproduced from that table; the DNA served to infer D and trimming. This table has 30,000 to 40,000 clones, approximately 90% appearing once.

Input material: PBMCs. The receptor was derived from a middle-aged woman in good health and CMV-seropositive. V is TRBV9 and J is TRBJ2-3; tentatively, D is TRBD1 (6 bases). The CDR3: CASSVRAIQGGTDTQYF. CDR3 nucleotides: TGTGCCAGCAGCGTAAGGGCAATACAGGGTGGCACAGATACGCAGTATTTT. Drawing the rest from reference TRBV9 and TRBJ2-3, the complete variable domain is DSGVTQTPKHLITATGQRVTLRCSPRSGDLSVYWYQQSLDQGLQFLIQYYNGEERAKGNILERFSAQQFPDLHSELNLSSLELGDSALYFCASSVRAIQGGTDTQYFGPGTRLTVL.